What follows are 31 T cell receptor beta chains derived from one specimen sequenced in a study of cytomegalovirus exposure and HLA in healthy donors. PCR was performed using 60 Vbeta and 13 Jbeta primers. Generated by immunoSEQ multiplex PCR, the TCRdb table keeps only in-frame clones and is missing some. The table shows some 90,000 clones, with 70% to 85% occurring only once. Sequencing used PBMCs. The receptors originated from a man between 50 and 59 years old in good health and CMV-seronegative.

As to this clone: One end of the junction does not line up with germline, which may come from a read error. The J gene is TRBJ2-7, the V gene TRBV5-1; 8 bases agree with TRBD2. There are 15 residues in the CDR3. Germline loops: CDR1 SGHRS, CDR2 YFSETQ. DNA of the CDR3: TGCGCCAGCAGCCTGGGTAGCGGGGCCTCCTCCGAGCAGTACTTC. As protein: CASSLGSGASSEQYF.

The chain couples TRBV9 to TRBJ1-2; weak D call: TRBD1 (6 bases). There are 14 residues in the CDR3. Germline-derived CDR1 and CDR2 are SGDLS and YYNGEE. V lost 4 bases to trimming and J lost 1 base, with 11 bases between them. This CDR3 reads CASSRGEGNYGYTF. In DNA, the CDR3 is TGTGCCAGCAGCAGGGGGGAGGGTAACTATGGCTACACCTTC.

The DNA for the CDR3 is TGTGCCAGCAGCCCAGCGTTCCTGGCAGCGGGCGAAAAACTGTTTTTT. Protein: CASSPAFLAAGEKLFF. This rearrangement joins TRBV7-9 to TRBJ1-4; the D is unclear. From germline, CDR1 is SEHNR and CDR2 FQNEAQ (reference sequence). Trimming shortened V by 5 bases and J by 8 bases, and 21 bases separated the two germline ends. The CDR3 runs 16 residues.

The chain recombines TRBV29-1 with TRBJ2-1; TRBD1 aligns across 9 bases. Per germline, CDR1 SQVTM and CDR2 ANQGSEA. V shed 6 bases, J shed 7 bases, and the junction held 7 bases outside the gene matches. The CDR3 is made up of 13 amino acids. DNA of the CDR3: TGCAGCGTAGGGGACAGGGATTTAAATGAGCAGTTCTTC. This codes for CSVGDRDLNEQFF.

The CDR3: CATRMTGVDGYTF. The DNA of the CDR3 is TGTGCCACCAGGATGACAGGGGTGGATGGCTACACCTTC. The chain carries TRBV15 and TRBJ1-2; 8 nucleotides line up with TRBD1. Germline assignment: CDR1 LNHNV and CDR2 YYDKDF (reference sequence). The CDR3 consists of 13 residues. Unmatched junction bases numbered 6, after V lost 6 bases and J lost 6 bases.

The rearrangement joins TRBV10-3 to TRBJ2-7, with D maybe TRBD1 (5 bases). Trimming removed 3 bases from V and 6 bases from J, with 12 bases in between. The CDR3 contains 13 residues. Germline CDR1 and CDR2: ENHRY and SYGVKD. CDR3 sequence: CAISEETVGEQYF. The DNA for the CDR3 is TGTGCCATCAGTGAAGAGACAGTCGGCGAGCAGTACTTC.

This clone was picked up a small number of times. V is TRBV4-3 and J is TRBJ1-1; possibly TRBD1 for D (5 bases). CDR1 LGHNA and CDR2 YSLEER come from the germline V gene. V was clipped by 0 bases and J by 0 bases, with 11 bases between them. The CDR3 runs to 16 residues. The CDR3 DNA is TGCGCCAGCAGCCAAGATGTGGGGGGATTGAACACTGAAGCTTTCTTT. Translating gives CASSQDVGGLNTEAFF.

V usage is TRBV18 and J usage is TRBJ1-4; TRBD1 might be the D (6 bases). CDR1 is KGHSH and CDR2 is LQKENI in the germline V gene. V shed 4 bases and J shed 5 bases, with 14 bases lying between them. The CDR3 contains 15 residues. DNA of the CDR3: TGTGCCAGCTCACTGAGGACAGCGGAAAATGAAAAACTGTTTTTT. Translating gives CASSLRTAENEKLFF. The complete variable domain, with remaining parts taken from reference TRBV18 and TRBJ1-4, reads NAGVMQNPRHLVRRRGQEARLRCSPMKGHSHVYWYRQLPEEGLKFMVYLQKENIIDESGMPKERFSAEFPKEGPSILRIQQVVRGDSAAYFCASSLRTAENEKLFFGSGTQLSVL.

The chain couples TRBV10-3 to TRBJ2-1, with D maybe TRBD1 (7 bases). The V gene's germline CDR1 is ENHRY and CDR2 SYGVKD. The CDR3 totals 15 residues. V lost 0 bases and J lost 7, with 13 bases in between. CDR3 DNA: TGTGCCATCAGTGAGTCGGGCAGGGGGGAGAATGAGCAGTTCTTC. Translating it yields CAISESGRGENEQFF.

The gene calls are TRBV6-5 and TRBJ1-1, with 7 nucleotides matching TRBD1. With 8 bases clipped from V and 4 bases from J, the junction kept 10 bases outside the gene matches. The length of the CDR3 is 14 residues. Germline V gives CDR1 MNHEY, CDR2 SVGAGI. The CDR3 is CASYRGRGSTEAFF. In DNA form, the CDR3 reads TGTGCCAGCTATAGGGGGCGAGGGAGCACTGAAGCTTTCTTT.

This chain connects TRBV27 to TRBJ1-2; a weak D match, TRBD1 (6 bases). V shed 5 bases and J shed 8 bases, with 15 bases lying between them. Germline V gene data show CDR1 as MNHEY and CDR2 as SMNVEV (reference sequence). The CDR3 spans 13 residues. The CDR3 sequence is CASSPRRGSGYTF. In DNA, the CDR3 is TGTGCCAGCAGTCCGCGCAGGGGTTCGGGCTACACCTTC.

The chain is built from TRBV28 and TRBJ2-7; 11 bases fit TRBD1. The CDR3 loop spans 15 amino acids. V lost 6 bases, J lost 3 bases, and 7 bases stayed unmatched. The germline gives CDR1 MDHEN, CDR2 SYDVKM. CDR3 amino acids: CASRSTGTGGYEQYF. The CDR3 nucleotides read TGTGCCAGCAGATCTACCGGGACAGGGGGCTACGAGCAGTACTTC.

The chain has TRBV10-3 and TRBJ2-7; TRBD1 matches 10 bases. This CDR3 has 16 residues. J was trimmed by 2 bases and V by 0 bases; bases with no gene match: 4. Germline V CDR1 and CDR2: ENHRY, SYGVKD. CDR3 in amino acids: CAISESIGQGAYEQYF. The DNA of the CDR3 is TGTGCCATCAGTGAGTCGATTGGACAGGGGGCCTACGAGCAGTACTTC.

V usage is TRBV5-5 and J usage is TRBJ1-1; D unresolved. Trimming shortened V by 0 bases and J by 3 bases, and 18 bases separated the two germline ends. Germline CDR1 and CDR2: SGHKS and YYEKEE (reference sequence). This CDR3 is built from 17 residues. The CDR3 region has the DNA TGTGCCAGCAGCTTGGGGGCGGGGAGACTCGTGGACACTGAAGCTTTCTTT. This gives the protein CASSLGAGRLVDTEAFF.

The chain couples TRBV5-1 to TRBJ2-7; 8 nucleotides align to TRBD1. V lost 2 bases, J lost 6 bases, and 16 bases stayed unmatched. CDR3 length equals 17 residues. CDR1 is SGHRS and CDR2 is YFSETQ in the germline V gene. The CDR3 loop is CASSFARQGQGAREQYF. CDR3 nucleotide sequence: TGCGCCAGCAGCTTCGCCAGACAGGGGCAAGGGGCTCGCGAGCAGTACTTC.

The V gene is TRBV7-2, the J gene TRBJ2-3; 11 positions agree with TRBD2. This CDR3 region has 17 residues. J lost 0 bases, V lost 5 bases, and 7 bases had no gene match. Germline V gene sequence: CDR1 SGHTA, CDR2 FQGNSA. The CDR3 DNA reads TGTGCCAGCAGCCTACGACTAGCGGGACCTAGCACAGATACGCAGTATTTT. It codes for CASSLRLAGPSTDTQYF.

This clone was counted a few times. The chain links TRBV9 to TRBJ2-1; a weak D match, TRBD2 (5 bases). V lost 3 bases and J lost 0, with 13 bases in between. CDR3 size: 16 residues. Germline loops: CDR1 SGDLS, CDR2 YYNGEE. The CDR3 sequence: CASSGTPTNSYNEQFF. CDR3 sequence (DNA): TGTGCCAGCAGCGGGACTCCAACGAACTCCTACAATGAGCAGTTCTTC.

The V call is TRBV5-1, the J call TRBJ2-1; possible D gene TRBD1, 6 bases. The germline V and J ends were trimmed by 0 bases and 7 bases, with 8 bases remaining between them. CDR3 length: 13 residues. From germline, CDR1 is SGHRS and CDR2 YFSETQ. The CDR3 DNA reads TGCGCCAGCAGCTTGGCCCAGGGGAATGAGCAGTTCTTC. This sequence encodes CASSLAQGNEQFF.

This clone was seen a single time. The chain combines TRBV25-1 with TRBJ2-7, with a tentative D call TRBD2 (5 bases). The CDR3 has 13 residues. Trimming removed 1 base from V and 6 bases from J, with 10 bases in between. Germline V gene data show CDR1 as MGHDK and CDR2 as SYGVNS. This CDR3 reads CASSEWRQSEQYF. Written as DNA, the CDR3 is TGTGCCAGCAGTGAATGGAGGCAGAGCGAGCAGTACTTC.

This chain joins TRBV19 and TRBJ2-3; 13 nucleotides line up with TRBD2. The CDR3 is 17 residues long. The V segment lost 8 bases and the J segment 1 base; nucleotides outside the gene matches: 9. Per the germline V gene, CDR1 is LNHDA and CDR2 is SQIVND (reference sequence). The CDR3 loop is CASSWTSGSGGTDTQYF. CDR3 DNA sequence: TGTGCCAGTTCCTGGACTAGCGGGAGCGGAGGCACAGATACGCAGTATTTT.

V is TRBV9 and J is TRBJ2-5, with TRBD1 identical over 10 bases. CDR1 is SGDLS, CDR2 YYNGEE, per germline. This CDR3 is 15 amino acids long. The junction had 8 bases not matched to a gene; V was cut back by 6 bases and J by 3 bases. The CDR3 is CASTTGTGDKETQYF. In DNA, the CDR3 is TGTGCCAGCACCACCGGGACAGGGGATAAAGAGACCCAGTACTTC.

This clone was picked up a small number of times. The rearrangement joins TRBV5-5 to TRBJ2-3, with 9 bases matching TRBD2. Trimming cost V 4 bases and J 6 bases; bases outside gene matches: 9. Germline V gene lookup returns CDR1 SGHKS and CDR2 YYEKEE (reference sequence). This CDR3 spans 15 amino acids. The CDR3 reads CASSIRLADRDTQYF. In DNA form, the CDR3 reads TGTGCCAGCAGCATAAGACTAGCGGATAGGGATACGCAGTATTTT. Based on the CDR3 plus reference TRBV5-5 and TRBJ2-3, the full variable domain is DAGVTQSPTHLIKTRGQQVTLRCSPISGHKSVSWYQQVLGQGPQFIFQYYEKEERGRGNFPDRFSARQFPNYSSELNVNALLLGDSALYLCASSIRLADRDTQYFGPGTRLTVL.

The gene calls are TRBV13 and TRBJ2-5; TRBD1 agrees at 7 bases. V shed 0 bases and J 13 bases; nucleotides not matched to a gene: 8. Germline V gives CDR1 PRHDT, CDR2 FYEKMQ (reference sequence). This CDR3 spans 13 amino acids. The CDR3 DNA reads TGTGCCAGCAGCTTAGGTACAGGGGCCCCCAGGTACTTC. Its translation is CASSLGTGAPRYF.

This chain links TRBV28 with TRBJ2-5; 7 bases agree with TRBD2. The trim removed 6 bases at V and 4 bases at J, leaving 17 bases unmatched. This CDR3 is built from 17 residues. CDR1 and CDR2 from the germline V gene are MDHEN and SYDVKM. The CDR3 DNA reads as TGTGCCAGCAGCCTTGCCAAGGCGGGAGACTCAGGAGAGACCCAGTACTTC. This codes for CASSLAKAGDSGETQYF.

This chain uses TRBV30 with TRBJ2-5; D ambiguous. The V end was cut by 3 bases, the J end by 1 base, with 18 bases between. The germline V gene has CDR1 GTSNPN and CDR2 SVGIG (reference sequence). This CDR3 comprises 16 residues. CDR3 DNA sequence: TGTGCCTGGAGCAATGGAGACCCCACCCCCCAAGAGACCCAGTACTTC. Translated, it gives CAWSNGDPTPQETQYF. Filled out from reference TRBV30 and TRBJ2-5, the complete variable domain reads SQTIHQWPATLVQPVGSPLSLECTVEGTSNPNLYWYRQAAGRGLQLLFYSVGIGQISSEVPQNLSASRPQDRQFILSSKKLLLSDSGFYLCAWSNGDPTPQETQYFGPGTRLLVL.

This clone has just one count. The J gene is TRBJ2-6, the V gene TRBV21-1; the tabulated D call, TRBD1, remains unverified against the DNA. TRBV21-1 is an annotated pseudogene. The CDR3 runs to 17 residues. The CDR3 region has the DNA TGTGCCAGCAGCACCCGACAGGGTTTGGTGGGGGCCAACGTCCTGACTTTC. Translation: CASSTRQGLVGANVLTF.

The rearrangement joins TRBV5-1 to TRBJ2-3, with TRBD1 matching 7 bases. The CDR3 is made up of 15 amino acids. V trimming: 2 bases; J trimming: 2 bases; junction bases outside the gene matches: 5. CDR1 and CDR2 (germline): SGHRS, YFSETQ. Here the CDR3 reads CASSFRDSHTDTQYF. Here the CDR3 DNA reads TGCGCCAGCAGCTTCCGGGACAGCCACACAGATACGCAGTATTTT.

This sequence joins TRBV6-5 and TRBJ1-5; no clear D. Trimming cost V 10 bases and J 3 bases, with 19 bases left between them. The CDR3 runs 15 residues. CDR1 MNHEY and CDR2 SVGAGI come from the germline V gene. This chain's CDR3 is CATKEQQVTNQPQHF. The CDR3 DNA reads TGTGCCACCAAAGAACAGCAGGTTACCAATCAGCCCCAGCATTTT.

The chain is built from TRBV11-2 and TRBJ2-7, with 10 bases that match TRBD2. Germline V gene data show CDR1 as SGHAT and CDR2 as FQNNGV. V gave up 2 bases and J gave up 9 bases; unmatched junction bases: 7. This CDR3 spans 14 amino acids. CDR3 protein: CASSLRAGTSVQYF. The CDR3 bases are TGTGCCAGCAGCTTAAGGGCCGGGACTAGCGTGCAGTACTTC.

This clone has more than one count but fewer than ten. V gene TRBV27 combines with J gene TRBJ2-6; D not certain. The CDR3 is 15 residues long. Germline CDR1 MNHEY, CDR2 SMNVEV (reference sequence). With 5 bases removed from V and 1 base from J, the gap between germline ends came to 9 bases. The CDR3 region is CASSLSLSGANVLTF. Written as DNA, the CDR3 is TGTGCCAGCAGTCTGTCCCTTTCTGGGGCCAACGTCCTGACTTTC.

This rearrangement joins TRBV5-4 to TRBJ1-4, with 8 nucleotides matching TRBD1. Germline assignment: CDR1 SGHNT and CDR2 YYREEE (reference sequence). This CDR3 comprises 17 residues. V lost 7 bases and J lost 4; bases outside the gene matches: 15. CDR3 in amino acids: CASGKLDRARLNEKLFF. The CDR3 DNA sequence: TGTGCCAGCGGCAAATTGGACAGGGCAAGGCTTAATGAAAAACTGTTTTTT.